A selection of T cell receptor beta chains follows, all from one sample in a study of shared clonotypes between healthy human individuals. Using immunoSEQ multiplex PCR, the repertoire was profiled, and TCRdb retains in-frame clones only, with some absent. The sample consists of around 2.5 million clones, 93% of them appearing once. Sequenced sample: naive CD4+ T cells from PBMCs. The receptors were gathered from a man aged 18 to 29 in good health. Some clones in this sample may be carry-over from other donors' samples. CDR3s leave out the opening cysteine and the closing phenylalanine or tryptophan. Fields, in order: J gene, clone size, V gene, CDR3 protein. The size field is filled for only some rows; it gives once, few, many or a size class.

TRBJ2-5,once,TRBV15,ATSRDPAEETQY
TRBJ2-5,-,TRBV5-1,ASSWTEGETQY
TRBJ1-2,-,TRBV6-5,ASRGTGKYYGYT
TRBJ2-7,-,TRBV19,ASNARQGTYEQY
TRBJ1-1,-,TRBV29-1,SVERSRGAEAF
TRBJ2-7,-,TRBV27,ASRSTYYEQY
TRBJ1-4,-,TRBV28,ASSPLIGGNEKLF
TRBJ2-1,-,TRBV29-1,SVGSSGRAYNEQF
TRBJ1-5,-,TRBV6-1,ASSDQVTRNQPQH
TRBJ1-2,few,TRBV5-1,ASSLLTDPSYGYT
TRBJ2-7,-,TRBV7-2,ASSLARSGRAHEQY
TRBJ2-7,-,TRBV10-1,ASSRVAYQAYEQY
TRBJ2-3,-,TRBV7-9,ASSYLAGGTDTQY
TRBJ1-5,once,TRBV7-2,ASSLVTDSNQPQH
TRBJ2-1,-,TRBV2,ASSLGVYNEQF
TRBJ2-1,-,TRBV27,ASSSLGGYYNEQF